This T cell receptor beta chain appears in the sequencing data of a study of vaccination and CD4 T cells after COVID-19. Overall study: The authors used overlapping spike peptides from SARS-CoV-2, HCoV-NL63, HCoV-OC43 and HCoV-229E to stimulate cells. Notes on the study in general: From a median of about 20 to 38, SARS-CoV-2-reactive clonotypes increased, though not significantly.

Oncomine TCR Beta short-read sequencing was applied to DNA from cultured CD4+ T cells. Each CDR3 protein gets one entry after TCRdb re-called the PCR reads with MiXCR. The table lists 2,000 or so distinct CDR3 sequences, just under 20% of them singletons. This clonotype occurred a few times. Its target is not known. The CDR3 loop spans 15 amino acids. Germline V CDR1 and CDR2: MNHEY, SVGAGI. V dropped 2 bases and J dropped 4 bases, with 15 bases sitting between them. Treatment given: approximately nine-day PBMC culture with coronavirus spike peptide pools or control peptides (ViraFEST assay). CD4+ T lymphocytes from the unexposed donor were collected before the COVID-19 pandemic (2011-2018). ViraFEST sequenced TCRs after peptide-pool expansion of antigen-specific T cells.

This clonotype originated in a human donor in good health. Sequencing was done on a sample of CD4+ T cells from blood, cultured in vitro. The rearrangement links TRBV6-5 to TRBJ2-7; TRBD2 might be the D (6 bases). CDR3 in amino acids: CASSYPLTSSYEQYF. In DNA, the CDR3 is TGTGCCAGCAGTTACCCCCTGACTAGTTCGTACGAGCAGTACTTC.